This T cell receptor (beta chain) was profiled in a study of CD8 T cells in ankylosing spondylitis. Study findings and constraints: Those disease-linked clones were CD8+; they were also relatively rare in peripheral blood. Previous work reported some of these motif variants in the synovial fluid and blood of reactive arthritis. Within matched ankylosing spondylitis synovial fluid, disease-linked clones were reportedly significantly enriched.

MiXCR, run by TCRdb on the 5' RACE reads, gives a single entry per CDR3 protein. The repertoire consists of under 250,000 distinct CDR3 sequences, with about 10% occurring once and the leading ten covering less than 7%. This clonotype appeared a single time. The antigen remains unidentified. Sequencing used blood, either unsorted or a sorted T cell fraction (not recorded which). This TCR was sampled from a male donor with ankylosing spondylitis or in good health (not recorded which).

The CDR3 spells CASSCKGSSYNEQFF. CDR3 bases: TGCGCCAGCAGCTGCAAGGGGAGCTCCTACAATGAGCAGTTCTTC. The rearrangement joins TRBV5-1 to TRBJ2-1, with D perhaps being TRBD1 or TRBD2 (5 bases each). The V end was cut by 3 bases, the J end by 0 bases, with 10 bases between. CDR3 length: 15 residues. CDR1 and CDR2 (germline): SGHRS, YFSETQ.